The 28 T cell receptor beta chains in this list originate from one sample, sequenced in a study of post-analysis software for immune sequencing data. Sequencing libraries made from TCR beta cDNA carried unique molecular identifiers. MiXCR was run by TCRdb on the PCR reads, yielding one entry per CDR3 protein. The sample lists 350,000 to 500,000 distinct CDR3 sequences; approximately 42% were seen once. Study results and limitations: Elevated frequency relative to controls characterized 4 or 5 TRBV segments in patients, TRBV5-6, TRBV5-1 and TRBV20-1 among them.

These receptors are not linked to any known antigen. The sample was blood. The receptors stem from a girl aged 2-10 years with multiple sclerosis.

The V and J genes are TRBV20-1 and TRBJ1-4; D unclear. V was clipped by 1 base and J by 11 bases, with 5 bases between them. The V gene's germline CDR1 is DFQATT and CDR2 SNEGSKA (reference sequence). This CDR3 has 10 amino acids. The CDR3 sequence is CSARVGKLFF. In nucleotides, the CDR3 is TGCAGTGCTAGAGTAGGGAAACTGTTTTTT.

The gene calls are TRBV28 and TRBJ1-6; D ambiguous. The germline V gene has CDR1 MDHEN and CDR2 SYDVKM. Trimming cost V 6 bases and J 7 bases, with 10 bases left between them. The CDR3 contains 13 residues. The CDR3 nucleotides read TGTGCCAGCAGGACGGTGGGGAATTCACCCCTCCACTTT. This gives the protein CASRTVGNSPLHF.

The V call is TRBV3-1, the J call TRBJ2-1, with D possibly matching TRBD2 (5 bases). This CDR3 spans 14 amino acids. Germline V gives CDR1 LGHDT, CDR2 YNNKEL (reference sequence). Between the trimmed V and J ends, which lost 3 bases and 6 bases, there was a span of 12 bases. The CDR3 region has the DNA TGTGCCAGCAGCCACGTTAGCGTCCGCAATGAGCAGTTCTTC. Translation: CASSHVSVRNEQFF.

This clonotype was detected only a few times. This chain uses TRBV20-1 with TRBJ2-7, with D perhaps given as TRBD1 or TRBD2 (6 bases each). In germline, CDR1 is DFQATT, CDR2 SNEGSKA (reference sequence). The CDR3 spans 13 residues. V shed 3 bases and J shed 1 base, with 10 bases lying between them. The CDR3 region has the DNA TGCAGTGCTAGCCAGGGGACTTCCTACGAGCAGTACTTC. It encodes CSASQGTSYEQYF.

V and J are TRBV7-9 and TRBJ2-3, with D uncertain. Trimming removed 0 bases from V and 0 bases from J, with 10 bases in between. CDR1 and CDR2 (germline): SEHNR, FQNEAQ (reference sequence). CDR3 length: 16 residues. This chain's CDR3 is CASSLAGRISTDTQYF. DNA of the CDR3: TGTGCCAGCAGCTTAGCAGGCAGGATAAGCACAGATACGCAGTATTTT.

The V gene is TRBV29-1, the J gene TRBJ1-1; a possible D gene is TRBD1 (5 bases). CDR3 length: 13 amino acids. V lost 2 bases to trimming and J lost 1 base, with 8 bases between them. Germline CDR1 is SQVTM and CDR2 is ANQGSEA. The CDR3 is CSVEQDKNTEAFF. The CDR3 nucleotides are TGCAGCGTTGAACAGGACAAGAACACTGAAGCTTTCTTT.

The chain joins TRBV6-5 to TRBJ2-1, with a weak D call TRBD1 (6 bases). CDR1 MNHEY and CDR2 SVGAGI come from the germline V gene. Trimming stripped 6 bases from V and 4 bases from J, with 13 bases between. The CDR3 sequence is 14 residues long. The CDR3 region has the DNA TGTGCCAGCAGCGCAGGACAGAATTACAATGAGCAGTTCTTC. This codes for CASSAGQNYNEQFF.

The chain has TRBV28 and TRBJ2-7; D tentatively fits TRBD1 or TRBD2 (5 bases each). The CDR3 is 14 residues long. The V gene lost 3 bases and the J gene lost 2 bases, with 11 bases spanning the gap. CDR1 and CDR2 (germline): MDHEN, SYDVKM. The CDR3 reads CASSFFGGAYEQYF. The CDR3 DNA is TGTGCCAGCAGTTTCTTTGGGGGAGCCTACGAGCAGTACTTC.

This clonotype was detected a few times. The genes are TRBV6-5 and TRBJ2-7; 7 bases match TRBD2. V gave up 0 bases and J gave up 3 bases; unmatched junction bases: 5. This CDR3 region has 15 residues. Germline-derived CDR1 and CDR2 are MNHEY and SVGAGI. CDR3 loop: CASSYSRDYHYEQYF. In DNA form, the CDR3 reads TGTGCCAGCAGTTACTCCCGGGACTACCACTACGAGCAGTACTTC.

This clonotype was seen a few times. This chain links TRBV5-1 with TRBJ2-5; 10 nucleotides agree with TRBD1. The better agreement between TRBJ2-7 and the DNA end casts doubt on the J call. Germline-derived CDR1 and CDR2 are SGHRS and YFSETQ. The length of the CDR3 is 16 residues. CDR3 nucleotide sequence: TGCGCCAGCAGCCGGGAAACCGGGACAGGGGCCTACGAGCAGTACTTC. As protein: CASSRETGTGAYEQYF.

The chain couples TRBV20-1 to TRBJ2-7; D may be TRBD2 (5 bases). Germline loops: CDR1 DFQATT, CDR2 SNEGSKA (reference sequence). The CDR3 is 17 amino acids. The V and J ends lost 4 bases and 0 bases respectively, with 22 bases between them. In DNA, the CDR3 is TGCAGTGCTAAATCGACGTATATCCGGGGTAGCTCCTACGAGCAGTACTTC. It translates to CSAKSTYIRGSSYEQYF.

This clonotype was counted a single time. The V gene is TRBV14, the J gene TRBJ2-5; TRBD2 agrees at 7 bases. V lost 4 bases and J lost 7; bases outside the gene matches: 6. Germline lookup yields CDR1 SGHDN and CDR2 FVKESK. The CDR3 loop spans 13 amino acids. CDR3 nucleotides: TGTGCCAGCAGCCTCGGGACTAAAGGGACCCAGTACTTC. This encodes CASSLGTKGTQYF.

The V and J genes are TRBV20-1 and TRBJ2-7; the D gene is possibly TRBD2 (5 bases). This CDR3 comprises 13 residues. V shed 3 bases and J shed 1 base, with 10 bases lying between them. The V gene's germline CDR1 is DFQATT and CDR2 SNEGSKA (reference sequence). CDR3: CSARRTDSYEQYF. DNA of the CDR3: TGCAGTGCTAGGCGGACTGATTCCTACGAGCAGTACTTC.

The genes are TRBV4-1 and TRBJ2-7, with no clear D. The V end lost 0 bases, the J end lost 0 bases, and 9 bases lay between the germline ends. The length of the CDR3 is 15 residues. Germline CDR1 is MGHRA and CDR2 is YSYEKL. This chain's CDR3 is CASSQDHGISYEQYF. The CDR3 DNA follows: TGCGCCAGCAGCCAAGATCATGGCATCTCCTACGAGCAGTACTTC.

The CDR3 DNA reads as TGTGCCAGTCGTGGGGCGGGCCTCGGCACAGATACGCAGTATTTT. Encoded protein: CASRGAGLGTDTQYF. The chain has TRBV28 and TRBJ2-3, with D perhaps given as TRBD1 or TRBD2 (5 bases each). V lost 9 bases, J lost 1 base, and 17 bases lay in between. Germline V gene sequence: CDR1 MDHEN, CDR2 SYDVKM. The CDR3 consists of 15 residues.

This clonotype was seen only a few times. The J gene is TRBJ1-5, the V gene TRBV28, with TRBD1 as a possible D gene (5 bases). Germline CDR1 reads MDHEN; CDR2 reads SYDVKM. This CDR3 has 18 amino acids. Trimming took 4 bases from V and 0 from J, leaving 19 bases between them. CDR3 in DNA: TGTGCCAGCAGTTCTATACAGGTCCCCGGCCATAGCAATCAGCCCCAGCATTTT. Translation: CASSSIQVPGHSNQPQHF. Supplemented by reference TRBV28 and TRBJ1-5, the full variable domain reads DVKVTQSSRYLVKRTGEKVFLECVQDMDHENMFWYRQDPGLGLRLIYFSYDVKMKEKGDIPEGYSVSREKKERFSLILESASTNQTSMYLCASSSIQVPGHSNQPQHFGDGTRLSIL.

This clonotype showed up just a few times. At one end the junction does not follow the germline gene, possibly because of a read error. The V gene is TRBV28, the J gene TRBJ1-5; D unclear. The length of the CDR3 is 14 residues. Looked up from germline, CDR1 is MDHEN and CDR2 is SYDVKM. CDR3 nucleotide sequence: TGTGCCAGCAGTTTACTACGATTCCGTCAGCCTCAGCATTTT. This gives the protein CASSLLRFRQPQHF.

The chain couples TRBV10-3 to TRBJ2-1; a weak D match, TRBD2 (6 bases). CDR1 and CDR2 (germline): ENHRY, SYGVKD. The CDR3 length is 13 residues. V was clipped by 10 bases and J by 7 bases, with 17 bases between them. In nucleotides, the CDR3 is TGTGCCAGCTGGGCTGCGGGGAGGAATGAGCAGTTCTTC. Translation: CASWAAGRNEQFF.

This clonotype was counted only a few times. This CDR3 reads CSVGRDNEKLFF. The CDR3 DNA is TGCAGCGTGGGCAGAGATAATGAAAAACTGTTTTTT. The chain joins TRBV29-1 to TRBJ1-4; D unresolved. Trimming took off 6 bases at V and 4 bases at J, with 9 bases between the two ends. The V gene's germline CDR1 is SQVTM and CDR2 ANQGSEA. The length of the CDR3 is 12 residues. Drawing the rest from reference TRBV29-1 and TRBJ1-4, the complete variable domain is SAVISQKPSRDICQRGTSLTIQCQVDSQVTMMFWYRQQPGQSLTLIATANQGSEATYESGFVIDKFPISRPNLTFSTLTVSNMSPEDSSIYLCSVGRDNEKLFFGSGTQLSVL.

This clonotype was counted only a few times. The chain carries TRBV5-1 and TRBJ1-5; no clear D. V was trimmed by 4 bases and J by 4 bases, leaving 12 bases between them. CDR1 is SGHRS, CDR2 YFSETQ, per germline. CDR3 length: 14 residues. CDR3 coding DNA: TGCGCCAGCAGCGAAGGGTCGGAGAATCAGCCCCAGCATTTT. Amino acids: CASSEGSENQPQHF.

This clonotype has ten or more counts. V usage is TRBV7-9 and J usage is TRBJ1-2, with D uncertain. CDR1 and CDR2 (germline): SEHNR, FQNEAQ (reference sequence). With 4 bases removed from V and 5 bases from J, the gap between germline ends came to 23 bases. The CDR3 consists of 17 residues. CDR3 DNA sequence: TGTGCCAGCAGCTCGGGCGGCCGCAGCGTCACCGTTTATGGCTACACCTTC. Residues: CASSSGGRSVTVYGYTF. Filled out from reference TRBV7-9 and TRBJ1-2, the complete variable domain reads DTGVSQNPRHKITKRGQNVTFRCDPISEHNRLYWYRQTLGQGPEFLTYFQNEAQLEKSRLLSDRFSAERPKGSFSTLEIQRTEQGDSAMYLCASSSGGRSVTVYGYTFGSGTRLTVV.

The J gene is TRBJ2-1, the V gene TRBV7-6, with TRBD2 as a possible D gene (5 bases). V lost 5 bases and J 5 bases, leaving 13 bases between the germline ends. The CDR3 has 14 amino acids. CDR1 and CDR2 from the germline V gene are SGHVS and FNYEAQ. The CDR3 bases are TGTGCCAGCAGCGACCGGGATGCGCACAATGAGCAGTTCTTC. Residues: CASSDRDAHNEQFF.

This chain connects TRBV7-2 to TRBJ2-7; 11 bases fit TRBD2. TRBJ2-5 explains the end of the DNA better; the J call may be wrong. The CDR3 spans 16 residues. Germline CDR1 SGHTA, CDR2 FQGNSA. CDR3 DNA sequence: TGTGCCAGCAGCACCATAGCGGGGGGGCTGAGAGAGACCCAGTACTTC. This sequence encodes CASSTIAGGLRETQYF.

The chain carries TRBV7-3 and TRBJ2-1; 7 bases align to TRBD2. Trimming cost V 5 bases and J 5 bases; bases outside gene matches: 9. This CDR3 spans 15 amino acids. The germline V gene encodes CDR1 SGHTA and CDR2 FQGTGA. The CDR3 loop reads CASSPTGRRNNEQFF. The DNA for the CDR3 is TGTGCCAGCAGCCCGACCGGGAGGAGGAACAATGAGCAGTTCTTC.

This clonotype was seen a handful of times. The chain recombines TRBV28 with TRBJ2-1; 13 bases agree with TRBD2. Trimming at V came to 3 bases and at J to 0 bases, leaving 23 bases not matched to a gene. The CDR3 is 24 residues long. The V gene's germline CDR1 is MDHEN and CDR2 SYDVKM. The CDR3 DNA sequence: TGTGCCAGCAGTTTTGACCCCGGGACTAGCGGGATCAACAGCCAAACAAGCTCCTACAATGAGCAGTTCTTC. The encoded protein is CASSFDPGTSGINSQTSSYNEQFF.

V usage is TRBV7-3 and J usage is TRBJ1-2; a weak D match, TRBD1 (5 bases). The CDR3 is 13 residues long. The germline V gene encodes CDR1 SGHTA and CDR2 FQGTGA. V lost 1 base to trimming and J lost 4 bases, with 7 bases between them. CDR3 loop: CASSLMQGYGYTF. In DNA, the CDR3 is TGTGCCAGCAGCTTAATGCAGGGCTATGGCTACACCTTC. The full variable domain, completed using reference TRBV7-3 and TRBJ1-2, is GAGVSQTPSNKVTEKGKYVELRCDPISGHTALYWYRQSLGQGPEFLIYFQGTGAADDSGLPNDRFFAVRPEGSVSTLKIQRTERGDSAVYLCASSLMQGYGYTFGSGTRLTVV.

The genes are TRBV20-1 and TRBJ2-3; TRBD2 is a possible D gene (6 bases). V gave up 4 bases and J gave up 2 bases, with 13 bases separating them. This CDR3 is 14 amino acids long. Per germline, CDR1 DFQATT and CDR2 SNEGSKA (reference sequence). This chain's CDR3 is CSATQEGITDTQYF. CDR3 nucleotide sequence: TGCAGTGCTACCCAGGAGGGGATCACAGATACGCAGTATTTT.

This clonotype has more than one count but fewer than ten. One end of the junction does not line up with germline, which may come from a read error. The CDR3 is CANSYSPGNNEQFF. In DNA, the CDR3 is TGTGCCAACAGTTACTCCCCAGGAAACAATGAGCAGTTCTTC. V is TRBV6-5 and J is TRBJ2-1, with unresolved D. The CDR3 length is 14 residues. Germline V gives CDR1 MNHEY, CDR2 SVGAGI.